Below, one T cell receptor beta chain is given with its context. Clones were sequenced by immunoSEQ multiplex PCR, and TCRdb holds only the in-frame ones, with some missing. The sample consists of hundreds of thousands of clones, around 83% of them appearing once. The data were taken from a study of blood T cell repertoires in COVID-19. The CDR3 contains 14 residues. V gave up 4 bases and J gave up 5 bases, with 15 bases separating them. The germline CDR1 and CDR2 sequences are SGHTA and FQGNSA. This TCR derives from a woman aged 50 to 65 with acute or convalescent COVID-19. This chain uses TRBV7-2 with TRBJ2-7, with a weak D call TRBD1 (6 bases). The sample taken for sequencing was peripheral blood. The CDR3 DNA reads as TGTGCCAGCAGCTCCCCCGGGACAACCCACGAGCAGTACTTC. This translates into CASSSPGTTHEQYF.